This TCR beta chain appears in the sequencing data of a study of Ad26.COV2.S vaccination and SARS-CoV-2 variants. The CDR3 extends over 12 amino acids. Germline V lookup: CDR1 SGHVS, CDR2 FQNEAQ. The V and J ends lost 1 base and 12 bases respectively, with 7 bases between them. Points from the study as a whole: Responses of spike-specific T cells (both CD8+ and CD4+) reportedly showed substantial breadth after vaccination.

As concerns this clone: Its antigen is still unknown.

Treatment in this sample: around 19 received Ad26.COV2.S at low or high dose, single or two shots; roughly five received placebo; per-sample allocation not given. Vaccine and placebo recipients were sampled on day 63 after the first injection. Whoever gave the sample was an adult aged 18-55 years in Boston. The table came from immunoSEQ multiplex PCR; TCRdb's copy has only in-frame clones and leaves some out. The sample holds some 240,000 clones; roughly 85% are singletons and the top ten take roughly 3%. The sample was peripheral blood, taken in a trial of Ad26.COV2.S vaccine versus placebo. The TCR was taken from a person aged 18-65 years who received the Ad26.COV2.S COVID-19 vaccine or a placebo. This chain joins TRBV7-8 and TRBJ1-6; D gene unclear. The chain's CDR3 is CASSLGDGPLHF. In nucleotides, the CDR3 is TGTGCCAGCAGCTTAGGGGATGGACCCCTCCACTTT.